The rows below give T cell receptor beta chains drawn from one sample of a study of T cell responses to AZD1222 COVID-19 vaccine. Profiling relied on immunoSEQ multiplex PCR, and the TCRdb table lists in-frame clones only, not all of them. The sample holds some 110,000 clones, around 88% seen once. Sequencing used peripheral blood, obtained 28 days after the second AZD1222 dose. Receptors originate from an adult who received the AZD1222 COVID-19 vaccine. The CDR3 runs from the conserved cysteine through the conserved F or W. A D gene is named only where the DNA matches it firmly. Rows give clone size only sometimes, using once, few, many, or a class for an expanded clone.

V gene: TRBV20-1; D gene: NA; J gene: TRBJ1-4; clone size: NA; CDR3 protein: CSASYEEKLFF; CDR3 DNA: TGCAGTGCTAGTTACGAAGAAAAACTGTTTTTT
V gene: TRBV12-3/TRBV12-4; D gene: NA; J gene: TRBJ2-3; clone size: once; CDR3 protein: CASSAPPDTQYF; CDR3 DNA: TGTGCCAGCAGTGCCCCCCCAGATACGCAGTATTTT
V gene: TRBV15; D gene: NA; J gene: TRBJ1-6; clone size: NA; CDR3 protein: CATSRDLTVNSPLHF; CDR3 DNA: TGTGCCACCAGCAGAGATTTGACGGTTAATTCACCCCTCCACTTT
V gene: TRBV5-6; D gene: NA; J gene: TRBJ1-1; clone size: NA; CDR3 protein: CASSTWGGGTEAFF; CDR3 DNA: TGTGCCAGCAGCACCTGGGGCGGCGGGACTGAAGCTTTCTTT
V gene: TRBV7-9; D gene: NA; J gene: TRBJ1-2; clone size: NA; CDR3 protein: CASSLFQDTNYGYTF; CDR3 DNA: TGTGCCAGCAGCTTATTTCAGGATACTAACTATGGCTACACCTTC
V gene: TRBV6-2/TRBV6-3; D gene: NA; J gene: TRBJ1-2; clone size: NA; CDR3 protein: CASSFEGRGRDGYTF; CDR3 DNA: TGTGCCAGCAGTTTCGAGGGTCGGGGGCGTGATGGCTACACCTTC
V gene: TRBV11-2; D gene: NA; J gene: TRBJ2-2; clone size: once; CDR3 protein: CASRRGPGELFF; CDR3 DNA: TGTGCCAGCAGACGCGGGCCCGGGGAGCTGTTTTTT
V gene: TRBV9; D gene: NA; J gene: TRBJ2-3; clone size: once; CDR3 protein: CASSVADGKGADTQYF; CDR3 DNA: TGTGCCAGCAGCGTAGCGGACGGAAAAGGAGCAGATACGCAGTATTTT
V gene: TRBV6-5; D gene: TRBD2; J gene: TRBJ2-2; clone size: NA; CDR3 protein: CASSLAGDTGELFF; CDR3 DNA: TGTGCCAGCTCGCTAGCGGGGGACACCGGGGAGCTGTTTTTT
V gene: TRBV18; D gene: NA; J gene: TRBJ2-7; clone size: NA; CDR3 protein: CASSPSGAHEQYF; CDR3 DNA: TGTGCCAGCTCACCATCGGGAGCCCACGAGCAGTACTTC
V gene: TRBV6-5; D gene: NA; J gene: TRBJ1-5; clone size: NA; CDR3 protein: CASSYGGNSNQPQHF; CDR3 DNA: TGTGCCAGCAGTTACGGTGGAAATAGCAATCAGCCCCAGCATTTT
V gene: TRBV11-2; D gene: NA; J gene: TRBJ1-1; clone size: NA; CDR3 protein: CASSSRLGKPEAFF; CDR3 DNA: TGTGCCAGCAGCAGTCGGCTGGGGAAACCTGAAGCTTTCTTT
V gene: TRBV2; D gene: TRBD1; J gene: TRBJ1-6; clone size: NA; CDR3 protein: CASSVRPGGDSPLHF; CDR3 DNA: TGTGCCAGCAGTGTCAGACCAGGGGGCGATTCACCCCTCCACTTT
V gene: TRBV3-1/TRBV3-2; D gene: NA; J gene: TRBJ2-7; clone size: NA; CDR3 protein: CASRQGIYEQYF; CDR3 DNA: TGTGCCAGCAGGCAAGGGATCTACGAGCAGTACTTC
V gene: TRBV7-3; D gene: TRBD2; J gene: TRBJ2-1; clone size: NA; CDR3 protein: CASSPGTSVNNEQFF; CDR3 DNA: TGTGCCAGCAGCCCCGGGACTAGCGTTAACAATGAGCAGTTCTTC
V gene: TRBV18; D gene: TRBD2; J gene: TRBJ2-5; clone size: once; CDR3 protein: CASSAGSGSIETQYF; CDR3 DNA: TGTGCCAGCTCAGCGGGTAGCGGGAGTATAGAGACCCAGTACTTC
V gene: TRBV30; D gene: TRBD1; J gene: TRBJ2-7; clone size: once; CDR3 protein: CACRDRSSYEQYF; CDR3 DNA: TGTGCCTGCCGGGACAGGAGCTCCTACGAGCAGTACTTC
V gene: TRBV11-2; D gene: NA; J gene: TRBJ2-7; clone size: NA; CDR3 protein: CASSGRKALYEQYF; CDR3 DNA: TGTGCCAGCAGCGGACGGAAAGCCCTCTACGAGCAGTACTTC
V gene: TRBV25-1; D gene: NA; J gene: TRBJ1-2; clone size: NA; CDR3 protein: CASSGAGVEGNYGYTF; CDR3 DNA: TGTGCCAGCAGTGGAGCAGGGGTCGAGGGTAACTATGGCTACACCTTC
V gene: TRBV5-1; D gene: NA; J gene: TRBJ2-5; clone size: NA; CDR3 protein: CASSLYGIQETQYF; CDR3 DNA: TGCGCCAGCAGCTTATATGGGATCCAAGAGACCCAGTACTTC
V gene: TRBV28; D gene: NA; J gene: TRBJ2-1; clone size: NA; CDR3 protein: CASSYGTTGEQFF; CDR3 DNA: TGTGCCAGCAGTTACGGGACCACTGGTGAGCAGTTCTTC
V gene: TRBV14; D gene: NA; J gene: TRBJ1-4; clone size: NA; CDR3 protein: CASSLIRGVGANNEKLFF; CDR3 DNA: TGTGCCAGCAGCCTTATACGAGGTGTAGGGGCAAATAATGAAAAACTGTTTTTT
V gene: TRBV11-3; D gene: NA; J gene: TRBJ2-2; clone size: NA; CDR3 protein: CASSLLWTNTGELFF; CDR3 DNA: TGTGCCAGCAGCTTATTGTGGACGAACACCGGGGAGCTGTTTTTT
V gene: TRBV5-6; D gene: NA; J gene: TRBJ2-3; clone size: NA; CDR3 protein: CASSLIAGGTDTQYF; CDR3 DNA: TGTGCCAGCAGCTTAATAGCCGGGGGAACAGATACGCAGTATTTT
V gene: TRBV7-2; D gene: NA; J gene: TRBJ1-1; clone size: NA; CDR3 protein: CASSLARGSDAEAFF; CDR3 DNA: TGTGCCAGCAGCTTAGCAAGGGGCAGTGACGCTGAAGCTTTCTTT
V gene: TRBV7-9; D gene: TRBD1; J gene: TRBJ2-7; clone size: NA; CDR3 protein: CASSLVGQTYEQYF; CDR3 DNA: TGTGCCAGCAGCTTAGTGGGACAGACATACGAGCAGTACTTC
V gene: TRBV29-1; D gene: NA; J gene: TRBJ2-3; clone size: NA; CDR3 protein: CSVEDLRGTQYF; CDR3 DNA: TGCAGCGTTGAAGATCTACGAGGTACGCAGTATTTT
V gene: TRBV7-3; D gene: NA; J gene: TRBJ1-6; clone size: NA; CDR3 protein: CASSSTYNSPLHF; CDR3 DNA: TGTGCCAGCAGCTCCACCTATAATTCACCCCTCCACTTT
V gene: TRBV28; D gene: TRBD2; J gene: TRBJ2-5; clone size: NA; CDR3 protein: CASSFREGPLETQYF; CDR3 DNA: TGTGCCAGCAGTTTCAGGGAGGGTCCCCTGGAGACCCAGTACTTC
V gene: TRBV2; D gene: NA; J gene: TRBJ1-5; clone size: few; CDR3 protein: CASSEARTGNQPQHF; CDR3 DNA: TGTGCCAGCAGTGAAGCCCGGACCGGGAATCAGCCCCAGCATTTT
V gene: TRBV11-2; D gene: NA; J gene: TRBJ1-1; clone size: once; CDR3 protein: CASSPRIRENTEAFF; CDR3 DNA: TGTGCCAGCAGCCCTCGAATCCGGGAGAACACTGAAGCTTTCTTT
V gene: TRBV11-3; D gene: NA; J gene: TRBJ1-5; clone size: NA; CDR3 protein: CASSPRDGKINSNQPQHF; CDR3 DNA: TGTGCCAGCAGCCCACGAGACGGAAAAATTAATAGCAATCAGCCCCAGCATTTT
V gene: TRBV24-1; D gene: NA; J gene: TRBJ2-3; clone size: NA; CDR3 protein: CATSEEVTDTQYF; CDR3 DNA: TGTGCCACCAGTGAGGAGGTCACAGATACGCAGTATTTT
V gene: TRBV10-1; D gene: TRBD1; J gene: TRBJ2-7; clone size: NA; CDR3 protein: CASSPGQGDYEQYF; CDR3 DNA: TGCGCCAGCAGTCCGGGACAGGGGGACTACGAGCAGTACTTC
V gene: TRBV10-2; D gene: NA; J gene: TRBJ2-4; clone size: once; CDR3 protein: CASRLDREGAKNIQYF; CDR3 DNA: TGCGCCAGCCGGTTGGACAGGGAGGGAGCCAAAAACATTCAGTACTTC
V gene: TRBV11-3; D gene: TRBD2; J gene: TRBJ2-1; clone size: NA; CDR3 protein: CASSLGGGLAGDLYNEQFF; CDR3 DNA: TGTGCCAGCAGCTTAGGTGGTGGACTAGCGGGAGATCTCTACAATGAGCAGTTCTTC
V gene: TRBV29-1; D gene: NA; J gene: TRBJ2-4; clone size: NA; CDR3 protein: CSVEDAARGGIQYF; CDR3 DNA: TGCAGCGTTGAAGATGCGGCCAGGGGCGGCATTCAGTACTTC
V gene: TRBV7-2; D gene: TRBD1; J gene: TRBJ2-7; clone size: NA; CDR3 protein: CASSLGGTASYEQYF; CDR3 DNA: TGTGCCAGCAGCTTAGGGGGGACAGCCTCCTACGAGCAGTACTTC
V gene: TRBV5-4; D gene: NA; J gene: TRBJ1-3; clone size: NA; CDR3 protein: CASSWEADPSGNTIYF; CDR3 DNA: TGTGCCAGCAGCTGGGAGGCCGACCCCTCTGGAAACACCATATATTTT
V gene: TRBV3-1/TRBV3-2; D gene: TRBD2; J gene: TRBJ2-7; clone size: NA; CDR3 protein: CASSPAGREASYEQYF; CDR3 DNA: TGTGCCAGCAGCCCAGCGGGGCGGGAGGCTTCCTACGAGCAGTACTTC
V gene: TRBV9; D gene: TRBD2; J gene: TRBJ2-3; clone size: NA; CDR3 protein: CASSVGGLAGADTQYF; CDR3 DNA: TGTGCCAGCAGCGTAGGAGGACTAGCGGGAGCAGATACGCAGTATTTT
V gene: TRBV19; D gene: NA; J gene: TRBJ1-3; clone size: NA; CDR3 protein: CASSVVVAGNTIYF; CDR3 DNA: TGTGCCAGTAGTGTCGTGGTAGCTGGAAACACCATATATTTT
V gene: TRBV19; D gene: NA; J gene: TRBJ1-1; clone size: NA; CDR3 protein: CASSIGGAAEAFF; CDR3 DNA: TGTGCCAGTAGTATTGGGGGGGCCGCTGAAGCTTTCTTT
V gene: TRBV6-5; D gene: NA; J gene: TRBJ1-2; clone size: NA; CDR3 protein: CASSFRQPTRPHGYTF; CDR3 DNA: TGTGCCAGCAGTTTCCGACAGCCCACTCGACCTCATGGCTACACCTTC
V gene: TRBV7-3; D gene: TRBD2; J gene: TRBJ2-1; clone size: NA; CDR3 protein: CASSLVPSGGVNEQFF; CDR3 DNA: TGTGCCAGCAGCTTAGTTCCCAGCGGGGGAGTCAATGAGCAGTTCTTC
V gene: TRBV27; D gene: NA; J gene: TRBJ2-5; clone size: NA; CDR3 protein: CASSPSRRHQETQYF; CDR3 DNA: TGTGCCAGCAGTCCGAGTAGAAGACACCAAGAGACCCAGTACTTC